This TCR beta chain was identified in a study of OX40 agonist ivuxolimab in advanced cancers. As for the study more broadly: The costimulatory receptor OX40 (CD134) was targeted by ivuxolimab, a fully human IgG2 agonistic monoclonal antibody. Intravenous ivuxolimab was administered to patients every 2 weeks at six dose levels: 0.01, 0.1, 0.3, 1.5, 3 and 10 mg/kg. Among the 52 dose-escalation patients, around 20 had hepatocellular carcinoma, 15 melanoma, 9 renal cell carcinoma and 9 head and neck cancer. The dose-escalation cohort was about 83% male with a mean age of approximately 60 years, ranging from roughly 23 to 90. Prior anti-PD-1, anti-PD-L1 or anti-CTLA-4 therapy was permitted, and 40% of dose-escalation patients had received checkpoint inhibitors. Partial responses occurred in three dose-escalation patients, of whom one had hepatocellular carcinoma and two had cutaneous melanoma. The point of sequencing TCRbeta in the periphery was to test whether ivuxolimab changed TCR sequence diversity and drove clonal T-cell expansion. The paper describes the monotherapy dose-escalation part (N ≈ 51 patients) of the phase I trial of ivuxolimab. Results the study describes overall, beyond this receptor: Low levels of normalized T-cell clonal expansion were also shown by some nonresponding patients. The antigen specificity of the peripheral T cells that underwent clonal expansion was not determined. At doses of 0.1 to 3.0 mg/kg, clonal expansion of both CD4+ and CD8+ blood T cells was observed from baseline to week 6. After ivuxolimab, more expanded clones were found on average in CD8+ T cells than in CD4+ T cells. In partial responders in the 0.1-3.0 mg/kg groups, normalized peripheral clonal expansion was found to be among the lowest, especially among CD8+ T cells.

For sequencing of the TCRbeta CDR3 region, genomic DNA was extracted from the sorted cells. The immunoSEQ Assay was used for sequencing of TCRbeta CDR3 regions. Imported from immuneACCESS, the table was reduced by TCRdb to in-frame sequences with V and J called. These copies leave out some clones; in studies compared against another copy, an unresolved V gene accounts for under half, and the cause of the remainder is not known. For this sample there are approximately 77,000 clones; 84% appear just once. The leading ten clones occupy 5.5% to 7.5% of the sample. Patients with a history of autoimmune disease or receiving systemic immunosuppression were excluded from the trial. Peripheral blood for TCR sequencing was collected from all dose cohorts at baseline, on cycle 4 day 1, and on cycle 7 day 1. The samples were drawn from a first-in-human, open-label, multicenter phase I dose-escalation trial of ivuxolimab. Adults with locally advanced or metastatic melanoma, renal cell, hepatocellular, or head and neck squamous cell carcinoma were enrolled in the trial. Before TCR sequencing, CD4+ T cells and CD8+ T cells from peripheral blood were sorted into separate populations.

Regarding this clone: The antigen it binds to is not known. Base qualities are missing; no much larger clone stands one base away.

Looking up the germline V gene yields CDR1 SGHTA and CDR2 FQGNSA. Including cysteine and phenylalanine, the CDR3 has 15 amino acids. Only CDR3 DNA remains: 45 bases, in frame from the first base. V loses 5 bases at its end and J loses 3 bases; junction bases beyond the gene matches: 4. This material consisted of CD4+ or CD8+ T cells sorted from blood, taken in a trial of the OX40 agonist ivuxolimab. Recombination linked TRBV7-2 to TRBJ1-6, and 7 junctional nucleotides match TRBD1. The clonotype originates from an adult with an advanced solid tumor such as melanoma, head and neck, liver or kidney cancer. Read as DNA, the sequence is TGTGCCAGCAGCAGACAGGGATTCTATAATTCACCCCTCCACTTT. Its product reads: CASSRQGFYNSPLHF.